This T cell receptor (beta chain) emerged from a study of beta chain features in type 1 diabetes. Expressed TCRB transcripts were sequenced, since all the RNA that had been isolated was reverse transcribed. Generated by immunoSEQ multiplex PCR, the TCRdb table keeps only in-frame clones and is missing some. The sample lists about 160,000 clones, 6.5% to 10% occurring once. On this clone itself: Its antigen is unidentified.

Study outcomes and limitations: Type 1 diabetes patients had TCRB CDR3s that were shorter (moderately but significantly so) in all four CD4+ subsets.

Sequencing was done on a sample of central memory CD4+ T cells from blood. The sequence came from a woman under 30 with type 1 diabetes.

Here the CDR3 reads CASSRQMNTEAFF. DNA of the CDR3: TGTGCCAGCAGCAGACAGATGAACACTGAAGCTTTCTTT. The gene calls are TRBV9 and TRBJ1-1; weak D call: TRBD1 (5 bases). Trimming took 4 bases from V and 0 from J, leaving 7 bases between them. Germline-derived CDR1 and CDR2 are SGDLS and YYNGEE. The CDR3 consists of 13 residues.